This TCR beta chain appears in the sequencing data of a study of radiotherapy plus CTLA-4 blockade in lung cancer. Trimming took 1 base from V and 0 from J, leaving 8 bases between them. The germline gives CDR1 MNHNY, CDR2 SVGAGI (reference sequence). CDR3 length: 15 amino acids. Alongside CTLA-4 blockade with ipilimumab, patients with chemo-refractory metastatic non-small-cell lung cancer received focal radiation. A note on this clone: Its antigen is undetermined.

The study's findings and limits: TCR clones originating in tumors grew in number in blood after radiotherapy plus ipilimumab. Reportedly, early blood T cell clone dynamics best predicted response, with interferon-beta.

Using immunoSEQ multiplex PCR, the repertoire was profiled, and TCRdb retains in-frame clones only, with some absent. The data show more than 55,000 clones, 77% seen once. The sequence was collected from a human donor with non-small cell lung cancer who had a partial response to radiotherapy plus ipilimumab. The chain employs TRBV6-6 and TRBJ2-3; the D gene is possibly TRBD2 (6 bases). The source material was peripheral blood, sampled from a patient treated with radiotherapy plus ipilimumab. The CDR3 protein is CASSYWRGSTDTQYF. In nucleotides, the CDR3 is TGTGCCAGCAGTTACTGGCGGGGCAGCACAGATACGCAGTATTTT.